This T cell receptor (beta chain) is from a study of cytomegalovirus exposure and HLA in healthy donors. Study-level findings and limits: Diagnosis of cytomegalovirus status made by the classifier reportedly showed high specificity and sensitivity.

Of note for this clone: No antigen is known for it.

The data were produced by immunoSEQ multiplex PCR, yet TCRdb's version contains in-frame clones alone and is incomplete. The data hold around 220,000 clones, with approximately 88% observed a single time. Germline lookup yields CDR1 MGHDK and CDR2 SYGVNS. V lost 5 bases and J lost 4; bases outside the gene matches: 5. The length of the CDR3 is 14 residues. V and J are TRBV25-1 and TRBJ1-3; 7 bases fit TRBD1. This clonotype was sampled from a woman younger than 45 in good health and CMV-seropositive. The sample comprised PBMCs. As DNA, the CDR3 is TGTGCCAGCAGTCGACGGGACAGAGGAAACACCATATATTTT. Translation gives CASSRRDRGNTIYF.